A single sample gave rise to the 2 T cell receptor beta chains below, sequenced in a study of T cells in Graves' hyperthyroidism and ophthalmopathy. Regions amplified from RNA transcripts were the TCR beta CDR3 regions. With the HTBI primer set, the TCR CDR3 went through a first round of RT-PCR. TCRdb re-derived calls from the multiplex PCR reads in MiXCR, one entry per CDR3 protein. Of 700,000 to 850,000 distinct CDR3 sequences in the sample, roughly a third were seen once. The specimen was blood. The receptors were gathered from a middle-aged woman with Graves' hyperthyroidism.

At least ten counts were recorded for this clonotype. V gene TRBV24-1 combines with J gene TRBJ2-5; no clear D gene. The CDR3 loop spans 13 amino acids. CDR1 and CDR2 (germline): KGHDR, SFDVKD. The V gene lost 4 bases and the J gene lost 0 bases, with 5 bases spanning the gap. CDR3 DNA sequence: TGTGCCACCAGTGACAGGTACCAAGAGACCCAGTACTTC. Translating it yields CATSDRYQETQYF.

This clonotype was seen a few times. This chain uses TRBV7-9 with TRBJ1-4; D ambiguous. The CDR3 runs to 15 residues. V was clipped by 5 bases and J by 0 bases, with 10 bases between them. The germline V gene has CDR1 SEHNR and CDR2 FQNEAQ (reference sequence). The CDR3 reads CASSLEVATNEKLFF. The CDR3 coding sequence is TGTGCCAGCAGCCTGGAAGTTGCAACTAATGAAAAACTGTTTTTT.